The 26 T cell receptor beta chains in this list originate from one sample, sequenced in a study of blood T cell repertoires in COVID-19. The assay was immunoSEQ multiplex PCR, and TCRdb's table has in-frame clones only and misses some. Counted here are some 40,000 clones, approximately 90% occurring once; the ten biggest clones make up 0.37%. Sequencing was done on a sample of peripheral blood. These receptors came from a man aged 45-65 years with COVID-19, enrolled during active disease.

About this clone: The junction departs from the called germline gene at one end, perhaps through a read error. This chain links TRBV4-3 with TRBJ2-7, with D possibly matching TRBD2 (7 bases). Germline-derived CDR1 and CDR2 are LGHNA and YSLEER. The CDR3 loop spans 15 amino acids. Here the CDR3 reads CASSQERGSRASGVF. CDR3 in DNA: TGCGCCAGCAGCCAAGAGAGGGGGAGCAGGGCTAGCGGCGTCTTC.

The chain uses TRBV18 and TRBJ1-5, with D perhaps matching TRBD1 (6 bases). V was pared by 5 bases and J by 1 base, with 12 bases between. Per germline, CDR1 KGHSH and CDR2 LQKENI. CDR3 length: 15 residues. The CDR3 nucleotides read TGTGCCAGCTCAGAGCTTGGACAGAGCAATCAGCCCCAGCATTTT. Protein: CASSELGQSNQPQHF.

V and J are TRBV7-8 and TRBJ2-5; tentative D call: TRBD2 (5 bases). V shed 6 bases and J shed 5 bases, with 22 bases lying between them. This CDR3 comprises 16 residues. Germline values: CDR1 SGHVS, CDR2 FQNEAQ. The CDR3 sequence is CASSSIVALPGETQYF. The DNA of the CDR3 is TGTGCCAGCAGTTCCATTGTTGCTCTCCCGGGGGAGACCCAGTACTTC. Variable domain in full (rest from reference TRBV7-8 and TRBJ2-5): GAGVSQSPRYKVAKRGQDVALRCDPISGHVSLFWYQQALGQGPEFLTYFQNEAQLDKSGLPSDRFFAERPEGSVSTLKIQRTQQEDSAVYLCASSSIVALPGETQYFGPGTRLLVL.

The chain carries TRBV6-5 and TRBJ1-2; 9 nucleotides line up with TRBD1. There are 14 residues in the CDR3. J was trimmed by 8 bases and V by 6 bases; bases with no gene match: 10. Per the germline V gene, CDR1 is MNHEY and CDR2 is SVGAGI. CDR3 protein: CASRYNDRGVGYTF. The CDR3 region has the DNA TGTGCCAGCAGATACAACGACAGGGGGGTAGGCTACACCTTC.

This clone was observed once. The chain combines TRBV10-3 with TRBJ2-7, with 9 bases fitting TRBD2. The junction had 13 bases not matched to a gene; V was cut back by 11 bases and J by 2 bases. Germline V gives CDR1 ENHRY, CDR2 SYGVKD. The CDR3 has 15 amino acids. CDR3 nucleotide sequence: TGTGCCTCTCGGCCGTTACTAGCGGGCACCTACGAGCAGTACTTC. The encoded protein is CASRPLLAGTYEQYF.

Comment on this clone: Mismatch with germline at one junction end may stem from a read error. The rearrangement links TRBV4-1 to TRBJ2-7; D remains unclear. The CDR3 is 14 amino acids. From germline, CDR1 is MGHRA and CDR2 YSYEKL. DNA for the CDR3: TGCGCCAGCAGCCAAGCCGAGTCGCTACCGAATATGAACTTC. This encodes CASSQAESLPNMNF.

A single count supports this clone. The chain recombines TRBV13 with TRBJ2-3; the match to TRBD2 covers 12 bases. This CDR3 spans 16 amino acids. After removal of 5 bases from V and 3 bases from J, the junction contained 6 bases not matched to a gene. The germline V gene encodes CDR1 PRHDT and CDR2 FYEKMQ (reference sequence). The CDR3 here is CASSPPSGRATDTQYF. CDR3 coding DNA: TGTGCCAGCAGCCCCCCTAGCGGGAGGGCGACAGATACGCAGTATTTT.

The chain recombines TRBV18 with TRBJ1-1; D call uncertain. V lost 3 bases and J 3 bases, leaving 14 bases between the germline ends. The CDR3 contains 15 residues. Germline V gene sequence: CDR1 KGHSH, CDR2 LQKENI. This chain's CDR3 is CASSPNSRVDTEAFF. The CDR3 DNA follows: TGTGCCAGCTCACCGAACTCTCGGGTCGACACTGAAGCTTTCTTT. The full variable domain, completed using reference TRBV18 and TRBJ1-1, is NAGVMQNPRHLVRRRGQEARLRCSPMKGHSHVYWYRQLPEEGLKFMVYLQKENIIDESGMPKERFSAEFPKEGPSILRIQQVVRGDSAAYFCASSPNSRVDTEAFFGQGTRLTVV.

J is TRBJ2-2 and V is TRBV29-1; D possibly corresponds to TRBD2 (6 bases). The CDR3 consists of 19 residues. Germline V gene data show CDR1 as SQVTM and CDR2 as ANQGSEA. V was trimmed by 0 bases and J by 1 base, leaving 21 bases between them. The CDR3 protein is CSVEDHSGVDAQNTGELFF. The CDR3 coding sequence is TGCAGCGTTGAAGATCACTCGGGGGTCGATGCCCAGAACACCGGGGAGCTGTTTTTT.

The chain has TRBV5-1 and TRBJ2-3; no clear D. Germline V gives CDR1 SGHRS, CDR2 YFSETQ. This CDR3 has 13 amino acids. Trimming took 0 bases from V and 3 from J, leaving 5 bases between them. The DNA of the CDR3 is TGCGCCAGCAGCTTGGAATCGACAGATACGCAGTATTTT. Protein product: CASSLESTDTQYF.

The V call is TRBV7-2, the J call TRBJ1-1; D not resolved. The V gene lost 1 base and the J gene lost 2 bases, with 8 bases spanning the gap. The CDR3 is 14 residues long. CDR1 is SGHTA and CDR2 is FQGNSA in the germline V gene. The CDR3 region is CASSLDGVNTEAFF. The CDR3 DNA reads as TGTGCCAGCAGCTTAGATGGAGTTAACACTGAAGCTTTCTTT. The entire variable domain, with the rest obtained from reference TRBV7-2 and TRBJ1-1, is as follows: GAGVSQSPSNKVTEKGKDVELRCDPISGHTALYWYRQSLGQGLEFLIYFQGNSAPDKSGLPSDRFSAERTGGSVSTLTIQRTQQEDSAVYLCASSLDGVNTEAFFGQGTRLTVV.

The chain carries TRBV6-2 or TRBV6-3 and TRBJ2-2; TRBD2 matches at 8 bases. The trim removed 2 bases at V and 5 bases at J, leaving 7 bases unmatched. The CDR3 covers 16 residues. CDR1 is MNHEY and CDR2 is SVGEGT in the germline V gene. The CDR3 here is CASSYPAGELTGELFF. The DNA of the CDR3 is TGTGCCAGCAGTTACCCAGCGGGAGAGTTAACCGGGGAGCTGTTTTTT.

This clone was seen a single time. One junction end does not reproduce the germline sequence, and a read error may be involved. J is TRBJ2-1 and V is TRBV7-7; tentatively, D is TRBD2 (6 bases). The CDR3 covers 16 residues. Germline V gene lookup returns CDR1 SSHAT and CDR2 FNYEAQ (reference sequence). The CDR3 nucleotides read TGTGCTAGCAGCCCCAACAGGAGGGGAGACTACAATGAGCAGTTCTTC. This codes for CASSPNRRGDYNEQFF.

The CDR3 coding sequence is TGTGCCAGCAGCTTAGGACTAGCGGGAGGGCCTTTGGAGACCCAGTACTTC. Its protein product is CASSLGLAGGPLETQYF. The chain has TRBV7-2 and TRBJ2-5; 14 nucleotides match TRBD2. V lost 1 base and J lost 5; bases outside the gene matches: 6. This CDR3 comprises 17 residues. In germline, CDR1 is SGHTA, CDR2 FQGNSA.

This chain links TRBV30 with TRBJ1-2; 8 bases match TRBD1. CDR1 is GTSNPN, CDR2 SVGIG, per germline (reference sequence). This CDR3 contains 14 residues. V lost 3 bases and J lost 5; bases outside the gene matches: 8. The CDR3 spells CAWSPGQGFYGYTF. The CDR3 nucleotides read TGTGCCTGGAGCCCCGGACAGGGCTTTTATGGCTACACCTTC.

The chain uses TRBV12-5 and TRBJ2-1, with TRBD2 matching 11 bases. The CDR3 is 16 amino acids. Germline trimming cut 3 bases from V and 4 bases from J; bases unmatched to any gene: 5. Looked up from germline, CDR1 is LGHNT and CDR2 is FRNRAP. The CDR3 DNA is TGTGCTAGTGGTTTACCTAGCGGGAGGTGGTACAATGAGCAGTTCTTC. It yields the protein CASGLPSGRWYNEQFF.

The chain carries TRBV15 and TRBJ1-1; 7 positions match TRBD1. CDR1 LNHNV and CDR2 YYDKDF come from the germline V gene (reference sequence). The length of the CDR3 is 15 residues. V trimming: 0 bases; J trimming: 4 bases; junction bases outside the gene matches: 5. CDR3: CATSRDFAGGTEAFF. The CDR3 nucleotides are TGTGCCACCAGCAGAGACTTCGCAGGGGGCACTGAAGCTTTCTTT.

This rearrangement joins TRBV5-1 to TRBJ2-1, with TRBD2 matching over 12 bases. This CDR3 is built from 16 residues. Losses at the gene ends were 0 bases for V and 4 bases for J; bases not matched to a gene: 2. Germline lookup yields CDR1 SGHRS and CDR2 YFSETQ. The CDR3 DNA reads TGCGCCAGCAGCTTGGGACTAGCGGGAGCTTACAATGAGCAGTTCTTC. It encodes CASSLGLAGAYNEQFF. The entire variable domain, with the rest obtained from reference TRBV5-1 and TRBJ2-1, is as follows: KAGVTQTPRYLIKTRGQQVTLSCSPISGHRSVSWYQQTPGQGLQFLFEYFSETQRNKGNFPGRFSGRQFSNSRSEMNVSTLELGDSALYLCASSLGLAGAYNEQFFGPGTRLTVL.

The chain recombines TRBV4-1 with TRBJ2-7, with 9 bases that match TRBD1. The V gene end was trimmed by 0 bases and the J gene end by 2 bases; junction bases not matched to a gene: 17. CDR1 MGHRA and CDR2 YSYEKL come from the germline V gene. The CDR3 consists of 20 residues. The CDR3 here is CASSQDPPLGGGQGTYEQYF. In nucleotides, the CDR3 is TGCGCCAGCAGCCAAGACCCTCCCTTGGGGGGTGGACAGGGGACCTACGAGCAGTACTTC.

This sequence joins TRBV24-1 and TRBJ1-3, with D unresolved. CDR1 is KGHDR and CDR2 is SFDVKD in the germline V gene. This CDR3 comprises 19 residues. V was cut by 1 base and J by 2 bases, with 20 bases left in between. This CDR3 is CATSDLCTGKVGAGNTIYF. The CDR3 nucleotides read TGTGCCACCAGTGATTTATGTACTGGGAAAGTCGGGGCTGGAAACACCATATATTTT.

The rearrangement joins TRBV5-1 to TRBJ2-2; TRBD2 matches at 9 bases. Germline CDR1 SGHRS, CDR2 YFSETQ. CDR3 size: 16 residues. The V gene end was trimmed by 0 bases and the J gene end by 5 bases; junction bases not matched to a gene: 5. In nucleotides, the CDR3 is TGCGCCAGCAGCTTGGAGCCTAGCGGGGTGACCGGGGAGCTGTTTTTT. Translation gives CASSLEPSGVTGELFF.

The chain joins TRBV5-1 to TRBJ2-7; perhaps TRBD2 as D (6 bases). This CDR3 has 16 amino acids. CDR1 is SGHRS and CDR2 is YFSETQ in the germline V gene. V was trimmed by 0 bases and J by 3 bases, leaving 16 bases between them. The DNA for the CDR3 is TGCGCCAGCAGCTTGGCTGGGCGGGATCCCCTCTACGAGCAGTACTTC. This gives the protein CASSLAGRDPLYEQYF.

The V gene is TRBV1, the J gene TRBJ1-1; the D call of TRBD1 is as the table states it, not checked on the DNA. TRBV1 is described as a pseudogene. This CDR3 has 14 residues. This CDR3 is CTSNIGTGNTEAFF. The CDR3 nucleotides are TGCACCAGCAACATCGGCACAGGGAACACTGAAGCTTTCTTT.

The chain uses TRBV7-9 and TRBJ1-5; D unresolved. V lost 1 base and J lost 7, with 17 bases in between. This CDR3 has 16 residues. CDR1 and CDR2 (germline): SEHNR, FQNEAQ (reference sequence). CDR3: CASSLGVGRERQPQHF. CDR3 nucleotides: TGTGCCAGCAGCTTAGGAGTAGGGAGGGAGCGGCAGCCCCAGCATTTT. Complete variable domain (other parts from reference TRBV7-9 and TRBJ1-5): DTGVSQNPRHKITKRGQNVTFRCDPISEHNRLYWYRQTLGQGPEFLTYFQNEAQLEKSRLLSDRFSAERPKGSFSTLEIQRTEQGDSAMYLCASSLGVGRERQPQHFGDGTRLSIL.

The V call is TRBV3-1 (or the pseudogene TRBV3-2), the J call TRBJ2-2; perhaps TRBD2 as D (6 bases). The length of the CDR3 is 18 residues. The V gene lost 4 bases and the J gene lost 4 bases, with 22 bases spanning the gap. The germline gives CDR1 LGHDT, CDR2 YNNKEL (reference sequence). CDR3 DNA sequence: TGTGCCAGCAGCCCCCTTCGCCCGGGACTCCTGGCCACCGGGGAGCTGTTTTTT. Translation: CASSPLRPGLLATGELFF.

The V and J genes are TRBV2 and TRBJ1-5, with 7 bases aligning to TRBD1. V lost 6 bases to trimming and J lost 5 bases; unmatched junction nucleotides: 4. This CDR3 contains 13 residues. Germline CDR1 is SNHLY and CDR2 is FYNNEI. The CDR3: CASSRDSDQPQHF. As DNA, the CDR3 is TGTGCCAGCAGCCGGGACAGCGATCAGCCCCAGCATTTT.